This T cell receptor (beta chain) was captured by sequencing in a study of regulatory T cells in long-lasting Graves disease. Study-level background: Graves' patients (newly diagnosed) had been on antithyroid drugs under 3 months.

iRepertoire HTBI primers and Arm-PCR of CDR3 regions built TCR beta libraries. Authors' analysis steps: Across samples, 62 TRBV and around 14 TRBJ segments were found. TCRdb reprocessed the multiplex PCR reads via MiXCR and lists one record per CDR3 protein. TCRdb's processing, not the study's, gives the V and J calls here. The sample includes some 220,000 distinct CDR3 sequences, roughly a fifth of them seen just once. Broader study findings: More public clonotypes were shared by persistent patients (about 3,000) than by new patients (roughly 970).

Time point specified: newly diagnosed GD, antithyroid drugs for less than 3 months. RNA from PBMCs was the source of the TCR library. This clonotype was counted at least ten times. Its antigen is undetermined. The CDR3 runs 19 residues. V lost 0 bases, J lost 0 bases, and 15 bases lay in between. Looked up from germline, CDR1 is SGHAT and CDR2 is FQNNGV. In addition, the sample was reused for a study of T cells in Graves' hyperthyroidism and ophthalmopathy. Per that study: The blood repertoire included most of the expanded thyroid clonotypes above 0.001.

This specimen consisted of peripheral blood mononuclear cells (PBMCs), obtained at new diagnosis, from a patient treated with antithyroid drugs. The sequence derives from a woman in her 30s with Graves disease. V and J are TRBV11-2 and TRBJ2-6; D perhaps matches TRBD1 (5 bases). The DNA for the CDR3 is TGTGCCAGCAGCTTAGATCCAGGGCGGCAGGTCTCTGGGGCCAACGTCCTGACTTTC. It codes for CASSLDPGRQVSGANVLTF.